The 32 T cell receptor beta chains reported below all come from one sample, sequenced in a study of T cells in Graves' hyperthyroidism and ophthalmopathy. What was amplified from RNA transcripts were TCR beta CDR3 regions. Initially, a first-round RT-PCR of the TCR CDR3 employed the HTBI primer set. TCRdb independently ran MiXCR on the multiplex PCR reads; one entry per CDR3 protein. The data contain 350,000 to 400,000 distinct CDR3 sequences, under 20% of them singletons. Sequenced sample: blood. Source of these receptors: a woman aged 18-35 years with Graves' hyperthyroidism.

This clonotype appeared many times. V usage is TRBV5-1 and J usage is TRBJ2-7; a weak D match, TRBD1 (6 bases). CDR3 length equals 13 residues. V lost 6 bases, J lost 3 bases, and 13 bases lay in between. From germline, CDR1 is SGHRS and CDR2 YFSETQ. The CDR3 spells CASKRDTDYEQYF. The CDR3 nucleotides are TGCGCCAGCAAACGGGACACCGACTACGAGCAGTACTTC. The full variable domain, rest sourced from reference TRBV5-1 and TRBJ2-7, is KAGVTQTPRYLIKTRGQQVTLSCSPISGHRSVSWYQQTPGQGLQFLFEYFSETQRNKGNFPGRFSGRQFSNSRSEMNVSTLELGDSALYLCASKRDTDYEQYFGPGTRLTVT.

This clonotype occurred many times. The chain is built from TRBV12-3 or TRBV12-4 and TRBJ1-5, with 10 bases identical to TRBD1. The CDR3 has 16 residues. J was trimmed by 7 bases and V by 3 bases; bases with no gene match: 9. This chain's CDR3 is CASSFRRGDRGQPQHF. Written as DNA, the CDR3 is TGTGCCAGCAGTTTCCGCAGGGGGGACAGGGGACAGCCCCAGCATTTT.

The chain links TRBV27 to TRBJ2-4; possibly TRBD2 for D (7 bases). Germline-derived CDR1 and CDR2 are MNHEY and SMNVEV (reference sequence). The CDR3 extends over 13 amino acids. With 4 bases removed from V and 8 bases from J, the gap between germline ends came to 12 bases. The CDR3 bases are TGTGCCAGCAGTTGGGGAGGGGGTTACATTCAGTACTTC. It is translated as CASSWGGGYIQYF.

This clonotype was seen many times. The chain joins TRBV29-1 to TRBJ1-5, with unresolved D. There are 13 residues in the CDR3. Looked up from germline, CDR1 is SQVTM and CDR2 is ANQGSEA. Trimming took off 4 bases at V and 3 bases at J, with 10 bases between the two ends. The chain's CDR3 is CSVAAGTNQPQHF. In nucleotides, the CDR3 is TGCAGCGTTGCGGCAGGCACCAATCAGCCCCAGCATTTT.

This clonotype was counted between two and nine times. A much larger clone sits a single nucleotide away, making a read error possible. The chain links TRBV5-1 to TRBJ1-1; D not certain. Trimming stripped 0 bases from V and 9 bases from J, with 12 bases between. The CDR3 consists of 13 residues. CDR1 and CDR2 from the germline V gene are SGHRS and YFSETQ. CDR3 amino acids: CASSLGIGGQAFF. In DNA form, the CDR3 reads TGCGCCAGCAGCTTGGGGATAGGAGGCCAAGCTTTCTTT. Full variable domain (remainder filled in from reference TRBV5-1 and TRBJ1-1): KAGVTQTPRYLIKTRGQQVTLSCSPISGHRSVSWYQQTPGQGLQFLFEYFSETQRNKGNFPGRFSGRQFSNSRSEMNVSTLELGDSALYLCASSLGIGGQAFFGQGTRLTVV.

The chain employs TRBV6-2 or TRBV6-3 and TRBJ2-7, with D perhaps TRBD1 (5 bases). The germline V and J ends were trimmed by 4 bases and 3 bases, with 13 bases remaining between them. The CDR3 runs 14 residues. Germline V lookup: CDR1 MNHEY, CDR2 SVGEGT. This CDR3 is CASSSAGPLYEQYF. The CDR3 bases are TGTGCCAGCAGTTCTGCAGGGCCCCTCTACGAGCAGTACTTC.

This clonotype showed up many times. The chain uses TRBV6-1 and TRBJ2-4; perhaps TRBD2 as D (6 bases). Trimming stripped 7 bases from V and 2 bases from J, with 18 bases between. This CDR3 spans 16 amino acids. CDR1 and CDR2 (germline): MNHNS, SASEGT. Here the CDR3 DNA reads TGTGCCAGCAAGGCAGGAGGGAAGAAAACCAAAAACATTCAGTACTTC. This encodes CASKAGGKKTKNIQYF.

The chain carries TRBV5-1 and TRBJ2-7; D assignment may be TRBD1 or TRBD2 (6 bases each). Trimming stripped 3 bases from V and 6 bases from J, with 13 bases between. In germline, CDR1 is SGHRS, CDR2 YFSETQ. CDR3 length: 13 residues. DNA for the CDR3: TGCGCCAGCAGCTCGGGGGCAGGGGTCGAGCAGTACTTC. Translation: CASSSGAGVEQYF.

The chain couples TRBV12-3 or TRBV12-4 to TRBJ1-2; 9 positions agree with TRBD1. V gave up 5 bases and J gave up 6 bases; unmatched junction bases: 7. The CDR3 is 14 residues long. The CDR3 is CASSLRQGVHGYTF. The CDR3 coding sequence is TGTGCCAGCAGTCTCCGACAGGGGGTACATGGCTACACCTTC.

This clonotype was counted at least ten times. The DNA for the CDR3 is TGTGCCAGCAGTCTATACGGAGGGTTGAACACTGAAGCTTTCTTT. Amino acid sequence: CASSLYGGLNTEAFF. The rearrangement links TRBV6-1 to TRBJ1-1; D call uncertain. Germline CDR1 and CDR2: MNHNS and SASEGT. V gave up 5 bases and J gave up 0 bases, with 13 bases separating them. The CDR3 is 15 amino acids.

The J gene is TRBJ1-1, the V gene TRBV12-3 or TRBV12-4, with 8 bases identical to TRBD1. CDR3 length equals 15 residues. V was pared by 7 bases and J by 5 bases, with 12 bases of the junction left unmatched. The CDR3, as DNA: TGTGCCAGCACCAGGACAGGGAATTCGAGGACTGAAGCTTTCTTT. Amino acids: CASTRTGNSRTEAFF.

Many counts were recorded for this clonotype. The chain joins TRBV12-3 or TRBV12-4 to TRBJ2-2; D gene ambiguous. The CDR3 is made up of 15 amino acids. Trimming removed 2 bases from V and 1 base from J, with 8 bases in between. The CDR3 is CASSLNRVNTGELFF. CDR3 DNA sequence: TGTGCCAGCAGTTTAAACCGGGTGAACACCGGGGAGCTGTTTTTT.

This clonotype was counted ten times or more. The rearrangement joins TRBV6-1 to TRBJ1-6; the D is unclear. The CDR3 sequence is 17 residues long. Germline loops: CDR1 MNHNS, CDR2 SASEGT. V was pared by 4 bases and J by 0 bases, with 13 bases between. CDR3 coding DNA: TGTGCCAGCAGTGTGCCCGAAGGTAGCTCCTATAATTCACCCCTCCACTTT. Protein product: CASSVPEGSSYNSPLHF.

In its sample, this clonotype was seen a few times. The chain joins TRBV28 to TRBJ2-7, with D perhaps matching TRBD1 (6 bases). Germline CDR1 MDHEN, CDR2 SYDVKM. The CDR3 loop spans 13 amino acids. Trimming took 7 bases from V and 7 from J, leaving 17 bases between them. The CDR3 is CASIRQVTGEQYF. DNA for the CDR3: TGTGCCAGCATTCGACAGGTTACGGGGGAGCAGTACTTC.

In this sample, this clonotype turned up once. The chain carries TRBV12-3 or TRBV12-4 and TRBJ2-5; 10 bases map to TRBD2. The junction had 10 bases not matched to a gene; V was cut back by 5 bases and J by 7 bases. CDR3 length: 15 amino acids. The CDR3 DNA reads TGTGCCAGCAGTCAGTGGACTAGCGGCCCAGGGACCCAGTACTTC. It codes for CASSQWTSGPGTQYF.

The chain couples TRBV10-1 to TRBJ2-2; 8 bases are shared with TRBD2. Germline V gene sequence: CDR1 WNHNN, CDR2 SYGVQD (reference sequence). Germline trimming cut 3 bases from V and 6 bases from J; bases unmatched to any gene: 6. This CDR3 contains 15 residues. In DNA form, the CDR3 reads TGCGCCAGCAGTGAATCCACCGGGGGGGCCGGGGAGCTGTTTTTT. This sequence encodes CASSESTGGAGELFF.

This clonotype has a single count. A read error may explain this, as a much larger clone is one base away. The chain couples TRBV20-1 to TRBJ2-6; D could derive from TRBD1 or TRBD2 (5 bases each). With 8 bases removed from V and 2 bases from J, the gap between germline ends came to 16 bases. This CDR3 is 15 amino acids long. Germline CDR1 DFQATT, CDR2 SNEGSKA (reference sequence). This chain's CDR3 is CSSLIWGTGANVLTF. In DNA, the CDR3 is TGCAGTTCCCTTATATGGGGGACTGGGGCCAACGTCCTGACTTTC.

The chain links TRBV12-3 or TRBV12-4 to TRBJ1-1; 7 bases are shared with TRBD1. The CDR3 has 16 amino acids. V was clipped by 5 bases and J by 0 bases; unmatched bases: 9. The CDR3 loop is CASSPPGTVMNTEAFF. The CDR3 DNA reads as TGTGCCAGCAGTCCCCCGGGGACAGTAATGAACACTGAAGCTTTCTTT.

This clonotype was observed at least ten times. The V gene is TRBV28, the J gene TRBJ1-1; the D is unclear. V lost 2 bases, J lost 4 bases, and 8 bases lay in between. The CDR3 runs to 13 residues. Germline V gives CDR1 MDHEN, CDR2 SYDVKM. Here the CDR3 reads CASSLAELTEAFF. In DNA, the CDR3 is TGTGCCAGCAGTTTAGCGGAGCTCACTGAAGCTTTCTTT.

In its sample, this clonotype was seen many times. The chain employs TRBV6-5 and TRBJ1-6; possibly TRBD1 for D (5 bases). Germline-derived CDR1 and CDR2 are MNHEY and SVGAGI. Deletions cut 1 base from V and 2 bases from J, with 18 bases between. The CDR3 is 19 residues long. In nucleotides, the CDR3 is TGTGCCAGCAGTTACTGGGGAATAGGGAGGGGCGCCTATAATTCACCCCTCCACTTT. Amino acid sequence: CASSYWGIGRGAYNSPLHF.

This clonotype was seen at least ten times. The rearrangement uses TRBV6-5 and TRBJ2-5; 10 bases fit TRBD2. Germline-derived CDR1 and CDR2 are MNHEY and SVGAGI. The CDR3 sequence is 18 residues long. V was clipped by 0 bases and J by 1 base; unmatched bases: 8. CDR3 nucleotide sequence: TGTGCCAGCAGTTACTCGTTTAGGGCTAGCGGGGGCCAAGAGACCCAGTACTTC. Amino acid sequence: CASSYSFRASGGQETQYF.

This clonotype showed up many times. The rearrangement uses TRBV5-1 and TRBJ2-5, with TRBD2 matching 14 bases. The trim removed 3 bases at V and 5 bases at J, leaving 6 bases unmatched. The CDR3 totals 16 residues. Germline-derived CDR1 and CDR2 are SGHRS and YFSETQ. For the CDR3, the DNA is TGCGCCAGCAGCTGGACTAGCGGGGGGCTGGAGGAGACCCAGTACTTC. Amino acids: CASSWTSGGLEETQYF. Combining the CDR3 with reference TRBV5-1 and TRBJ2-5 gives the whole variable domain KAGVTQTPRYLIKTRGQQVTLSCSPISGHRSVSWYQQTPGQGLQFLFEYFSETQRNKGNFPGRFSGRQFSNSRSEMNVSTLELGDSALYLCASSWTSGGLEETQYFGPGTRLLVL.

The chain uses TRBV5-1 and TRBJ2-7; D unresolved. The V gene's germline CDR1 is SGHRS and CDR2 YFSETQ. The CDR3 has 15 amino acids. The germline V and J ends were trimmed by 3 bases and 3 bases, with 16 bases remaining between them. DNA of the CDR3: TGCGCCAGCAGCTGGCCTAAGGGCACGGACTACGAGCAGTACTTC. This encodes CASSWPKGTDYEQYF.

The sample holds many counts of this clonotype. V gene TRBV28 combines with J gene TRBJ2-5; possible D gene TRBD1, 6 bases. CDR3 length: 14 amino acids. Germline V gene lookup returns CDR1 MDHEN and CDR2 SYDVKM. Trimming shortened V by 5 bases and J by 4 bases, and 14 bases separated the two germline ends. CDR3 amino acids: CASSATGRAETQYF. The CDR3 bases are TGTGCCAGCAGTGCAACAGGGCGGGCAGAGACCCAGTACTTC.

This clonotype was found many times. The rearrangement links TRBV25-1 to TRBJ2-5; the match to TRBD1 covers 11 bases. The CDR3 contains 16 residues. Germline trimming cut 1 base from V and 1 base from J; bases unmatched to any gene: 2. The germline V gene has CDR1 MGHDK and CDR2 SYGVNS. CDR3: CASSELGTGGQETQYF. CDR3 DNA: TGTGCCAGCAGTGAATTAGGGACAGGGGGCCAAGAGACCCAGTACTTC.

This clonotype was seen ten or more times. This chain uses TRBV19 with TRBJ1-2; D gene unclear. Deletions cut 10 bases from V and 4 bases from J, with 19 bases between. The CDR3 loop spans 14 amino acids. From germline, CDR1 is LNHDA and CDR2 SQIVND (reference sequence). The CDR3 bases are TGTGCCACCTCAAGGGAGCATGACTCCTATGGCTACACCTTC. It specifies CATSREHDSYGYTF.

This clonotype was observed at least ten times. The rearrangement uses TRBV6-1 and TRBJ2-7, with 10 bases that match TRBD1. V lost 6 bases to trimming and J lost 2 bases; unmatched junction nucleotides: 4. Germline lookup yields CDR1 MNHNS and CDR2 SASEGT. This CDR3 comprises 14 residues. CDR3 DNA sequence: TGTGCCAGCAGCGACAGGGGGCTGACCTACGAGCAGTACTTC. It is translated as CASSDRGLTYEQYF.

This clonotype was seen repeatedly, ten times or more. The chain is built from TRBV6-1 and TRBJ1-1; tentatively, D is TRBD1 (5 bases). The V end was cut by 6 bases, the J end by 7 bases, with 12 bases between. The CDR3 has 12 residues. Germline lookup yields CDR1 MNHNS and CDR2 SASEGT. CDR3: CASRQGLGEAFF. CDR3 sequence (DNA): TGTGCCAGCAGGCAGGGTCTGGGTGAAGCTTTCTTT.

This clonotype was detected ten times or more. V gene TRBV6-1 combines with J gene TRBJ2-5, with 13 bases matching TRBD2. V lost 6 bases to trimming and J lost 4 bases; unmatched junction nucleotides: 8. Germline V CDR1 and CDR2: MNHNS, SASEGT. The CDR3 covers 16 residues. The CDR3 region is CASSQPGLAGLETQYF. CDR3 nucleotide sequence: TGTGCCAGCAGCCAACCGGGACTAGCGGGGTTAGAGACCCAGTACTTC.

This clonotype has a count of ten or more. The J gene is TRBJ1-1, the V gene TRBV29-1, with 7 bases matching TRBD1. In germline, CDR1 is SQVTM, CDR2 ANQGSEA. Unmatched junction bases numbered 2, after V lost 5 bases and J lost 8 bases. CDR3 length equals 10 residues. CDR3 DNA: TGCAGCGTTTTGACAGGGGAAGCTTTCTTT. Residues: CSVLTGEAFF. Full variable domain (outside the CDR3, taken from reference TRBV29-1 and TRBJ1-1): SAVISQKPSRDICQRGTSLTIQCQVDSQVTMMFWYRQQPGQSLTLIATANQGSEATYESGFVIDKFPISRPNLTFSTLTVSNMSPEDSSIYLCSVLTGEAFFGQGTRLTVV.

The chain has TRBV11-2 and TRBJ2-7, with 7 bases matching TRBD1. The CDR3 spans 15 residues. Looked up from germline, CDR1 is SGHAT and CDR2 is FQNNGV. After removal of 7 bases from V and 3 bases from J, the junction contained 12 bases not matched to a gene. CDR3 loop: CASTRTGLPHYEQYF. The CDR3 nucleotides are TGTGCCAGCACCCGGACAGGTCTGCCCCACTACGAGCAGTACTTC.

The rearrangement links TRBV28 to TRBJ1-2, with 8 bases aligning to TRBD1. Trimming removed 6 bases from V and 4 bases from J; junction bases left unmatched: 4. There are 13 residues in the CDR3. Germline CDR1 and CDR2: MDHEN and SYDVKM. CDR3 loop: CASRETGGYGYTF. In nucleotides, the CDR3 is TGTGCCAGCAGGGAAACAGGGGGCTATGGCTACACCTTC.